A selection of T cell receptor beta chains follows, all from one sample in a study of blood T cells in healthy people across ages. TCRdb used MiXCR to reprocess the 5' RACE reads, holding one entry per CDR3 protein. The data show about 670,000 distinct CDR3 sequences, approximately 52% seen once. The sequenced sample consisted of blood. These receptors all come from a woman aged 80 or over in good health. Each CDR3 is given with its conserved first and last residue. Fields, in order: J gene, D gene, V gene, clone size, CDR3 DNA, CDR3 protein. D genes are given only for firm matches. For some rows the clone size is stated as once, few or many, or as a class when expanded; others skip it.

TRBJ2-3 - TRBV6-2/TRBV6-3 few TGTGCCAGCAGACCCGACACGGATACGCAGTATTTT CASRPDTDTQYF
TRBJ2-1 TRBD2 TRBV2 few TGTGCCAGCAGTGAAGGGTCGGCTAGCGGAAAGCAGTTCTTC CASSEGSASGKQFF
TRBJ2-1 - TRBV5-1 many TGCGCCAGCAGCAACCCCAGTGGGTCTGAAGAGCAGTTCTTC CASSNPSGSEEQFF
TRBJ2-1 - TRBV7-9 - TGTGCCAGCAGCTTAGGGGACTGGGGCTCCTACAATGAGCAGTTCTTC CASSLGDWGSYNEQFF
TRBJ2-4 - TRBV29-1 many TGCAGCGTTGAGCCGGACGGCTCCAAAAACATTCAGTACTTC CSVEPDGSKNIQYF
TRBJ2-1 - TRBV4-1 - TGCGCCAGCAGCCAAGACCTCGTGGGGTACGAGCAGTTCTTC CASSQDLVGYEQFF
TRBJ2-1 TRBD1 TRBV6-1 many TGTGCCAGCAAAGGACAGGGGGCGCGAGAGCAGTTCTTC CASKGQGAREQFF
TRBJ2-6 TRBD2 TRBV6-4 few TGTGCCAGCAGTCCTCTGCCGGGGGGTAGTGGGGCCAACGTCCTGACTTTC CASSPLPGGSGANVLTF
TRBJ2-1 - TRBV12-3/TRBV12-4 few TGTGCCAGCAGTGTAGGGACTCCGGGGGAGCAGTTCTTC CASSVGTPGEQFF
TRBJ2-1 TRBD1 TRBV20-1 - TGCAGTGCAAATCGCCGGGACAGGGGGCGAAGTGAGCAGTTCTTC CSANRRDRGRSEQFF
TRBJ2-3 TRBD2 TRBV29-1 - TGCAGCGTAATGCGGGAGCCTGGGGCAGATATGCAGTATTTT CSVMREPGADMQYF
TRBJ2-4 - TRBV2 many TGTGCCAGCATGGGGGGGCCTTTGGGCATTCAGTACTTC CASMGGPLGIQYF
TRBJ1-2 - TRBV27 - TGTGCCAGCAGTTTAGACCCCTCAACTACAGGGAATGGCTACACCTTC CASSLDPSTTGNGYTF
TRBJ2-1 TRBD2 TRBV5-6 few TGTGCCAGCAGCAGACTAGCGGGGAAGCACTACAATGAGCAGTTCTTC CASSRLAGKHYNEQFF
TRBJ2-4 - TRBV12-3/TRBV12-4 many TGTGCCAGCAGAAGGTCGCAGGGCCTAAACATTCAGTACTTC CASRRSQGLNIQYF
TRBJ2-3 - TRBV27 many TGTGCCAGCAGGTCGGGGGTAAACACGCAGTATTTT CASRSGVNTQYF
TRBJ1-5 - TRBV29-1 - TGCAGCGTTGGCCAGGGAAGCAGCAATCAGCCCCAGCATTTT CSVGQGSSNQPQHF
TRBJ2-7 - TRBV28 few TGTGCCAGCAGTTTAGCTAGCACCCACGGGCAGTACTTC CASSLASTHGQYF
TRBJ1-1 - TRBV29-1 many TGCAGCGGCAGCGAGAACACTGAAGCTTTCTTT CSGSENTEAFF
TRBJ2-7 - TRBV10-1 - TGCGCCAGCAGCAGGGACACCGGCTCCTACGAGCAGTACTTC CASSRDTGSYEQYF
TRBJ1-4 - TRBV12-3/TRBV12-4 many TGTGCCAGCAGTTCCCAGGGCGCAGCTAATGAAAAACTGTTTTTT CASSSQGAANEKLFF
TRBJ2-5 - TRBV4-2 - TGTGCCAGCAGCCAAGATCCCGTTCAAGAGACCCAGTACTTC CASSQDPVQETQYF
TRBJ2-5 - TRBV7-2 - TGTGCCAGTAAATTCGGAGAGACCCAGTACTTC CASKFGETQYF
TRBJ2-7 - TRBV6-6 many TGTGCCAGCAGTTACGGTGGCGAGAGGGGAAACTACGAGCAGTACTTC CASSYGGERGNYEQYF
TRBJ1-4 - TRBV4-2 many TGTGCCAGCAGCCAAGGCTTGAGGGCCGGAAGTGAAAAACTGTTTTTT CASSQGLRAGSEKLFF
TRBJ2-3 - TRBV18 many TGTGCCAGCTCACCAAATGGTATTAGCACAGATACGCAGTATTTT CASSPNGISTDTQYF
TRBJ2-3 TRBD1 TRBV10-3 - TGTGCCATCAGTGAGTCGACAGGGGAGTCCACAGATACGCAGTATTTT CAISESTGESTDTQYF
TRBJ2-7 TRBD2 TRBV6-5 many TGTGCCAGCAGTTACGTCGGGAGGGTTGGGTCCTACGAGCAGTACTTC CASSYVGRVGSYEQYF
TRBJ1-6 TRBD1 TRBV6-6 - TGTGCCAGCACCCCACAGGGGAATAATGCACCCCTCCACTTT CASTPQGNNAPLHF
TRBJ1-6 - TRBV12-3/TRBV12-4 many TGTGCCAGCAGTTTAGGTTCAGGTTATAATTCACCCCTCCACTTT CASSLGSGYNSPLHF
TRBJ2-1 - TRBV12-3/TRBV12-4 few TGTGCCAGCAGTTTAAACAGGGAGGGCAATGAGCAGTTCTTC CASSLNREGNEQFF
TRBJ2-3 TRBD2 TRBV20-1 - TGCAGTGCTAGAAGGCCTAGCGGGAGCACAGATACGCAGTATTTT CSARRPSGSTDTQYF
TRBJ1-2 TRBD1 TRBV9 many TGTGCCAGCAGCGCCGGACAGGGGTTGGGGGGCTACACCTTC CASSAGQGLGGYTF
TRBJ2-2 TRBD2 TRBV6-2/TRBV6-3 - TGTGCCAGCAGTTACAGGACTAGCCGTGAGACCGGGGAGCTGTTTTTT CASSYRTSRETGELFF
TRBJ2-7 - TRBV5-1 - TGCGCCAGCAGCTTCTACCGGGACATTTCCTACGAGCAGTACTTC CASSFYRDISYEQYF
TRBJ2-5 TRBD2 TRBV12-3/TRBV12-4 once TGTGCCAGCAGTTGGAGGACTAGCGGGGGGAATGAGCAGTACTTC CASSWRTSGGNEQYF
TRBJ1-5 - TRBV12-3/TRBV12-4 - TGTGCCAGCAGTTTAGAACGGATTCAGCCCCAGCATTTT CASSLERIQPQHF
TRBJ2-7 - TRBV29-1 - TGCAGCGTTGGCCAGGGGTTGTACGAGCAGTACTTC CSVGQGLYEQYF
TRBJ2-5 - TRBV27 few TGTGCCAGCAGTTTACAGGGTTTGGCGACCCAGTACTTC CASSLQGLATQYF
TRBJ2-2 - TRBV6-1 once TGTGCCAGCAGTTCGGAGGGGACCGGGGAGCTGTTTTTT CASSSEGTGELFF
TRBJ1-1 - TRBV10-3 - TGTGCCAGCTCGAGGGGGGAGAACACTGAAGCTTTCTTT CASSRGENTEAFF
TRBJ2-1 TRBD1 TRBV20-1 - TGCAGTGCTCTGACGGGACAGGGGGCGCAGGGTGAGCAGTTCTTC CSALTGQGAQGEQFF
TRBJ2-1 TRBD2 TRBV5-1 many TGCGCCAGCAGCTTGGACGGACTAGCGGGCAGGGAGCAGTTCTTC CASSLDGLAGREQFF
TRBJ2-5 TRBD1 TRBV3-1 few TGTGCCAGCAGCCCTGGGACAGGAGCGTACACTGAGCAGTACTTC CASSPGTGAYTEQYF
TRBJ2-5 - TRBV18 - TGTGCCAGCTCACCGGCTGAGGAGCAGTACTTC CASSPAEEQYF
TRBJ2-7 - TRBV6-5 - TGTGCCAGCAGGGGTGCAGGGTTGAGCGCCGAGCAGTACTTC CASRGAGLSAEQYF
TRBJ1-5 - TRBV2 - TGTGCCAGCAGTGATCGTGAGGGAATCAATCAGCCCCAGCATTTT CASSDREGINQPQHF